These T cell receptor beta chains were read from a single sample in a study of blood T cell repertoires in COVID-19. Only in-frame clones appear in the TCRdb table, and some are missing; sequencing was by immunoSEQ multiplex PCR. Of 50,000 to 70,000 clones in the sample, 75% to 95% were seen once. Material: peripheral blood. These receptors were collected from a human donor with active COVID-19. The donor label of this sample is uncertain. The CDR3 runs from the conserved cysteine through the conserved F or W. The D gene is left open where the match is weak. Only part of the rows carry a size: once, few, many, or a class if the clone is expanded.

V gene: TRBV11-2
CDR3 length: 13
clone size: -
J gene: TRBJ1-2
D gene: -
CDR3 DNA: TGTGCCAGCAGATCCACTGGTAACTATGGCTACACCTTC
CDR3 protein: CASRSTGNYGYTF

V gene: TRBV11-1
CDR3 length: 13
clone size: -
J gene: TRBJ2-7
D gene: TRBD1
CDR3 DNA: TGTGCCAGCAGCCCTACAGGGGTCTACGAGCAGTACTTC
CDR3 protein: CASSPTGVYEQYF

V gene: TRBV24-1
CDR3 length: 19
clone size: -
J gene: TRBJ2-7
D gene: TRBD2
CDR3 DNA: TGTGCCACCGGCCGGAAGTCCGGGACTAGCGGGAGAATGCCCTACGAGCAGTACTTC
CDR3 protein: CATGRKSGTSGRMPYEQYF

V gene: TRBV3-1/TRBV3-2
CDR3 length: 16
clone size: once
J gene: TRBJ2-3
D gene: -
CDR3 DNA: TGTGCCAGCAGCCAAGATGCAGGGTGGGGCACAGATACGCAGTATTTT
CDR3 protein: CASSQDAGWGTDTQYF

V gene: TRBV15
CDR3 length: 17
clone size: -
J gene: TRBJ1-4
D gene: TRBD1
CDR3 DNA: TGTGCCACCAGCAGGGATGGCAGGGGGTATGGTAATGAAAAACTGTTTTTT
CDR3 protein: CATSRDGRGYGNEKLFF

V gene: TRBV6-5
CDR3 length: 12
clone size: -
J gene: TRBJ1-1
D gene: TRBD1
CDR3 DNA: TGTGCCAGCAGTCCAGGGGGGACTGAAGCTTTCTTT
CDR3 protein: CASSPGGTEAFF

V gene: TRBV11-3
CDR3 length: 15
clone size: -
J gene: TRBJ2-1
D gene: TRBD2
CDR3 DNA: TGTGCCAGCAGCTTACGGACTAGCGGGATCGATGAGCAGTTCTTC
CDR3 protein: CASSLRTSGIDEQFF

V gene: TRBV27
CDR3 length: 16
clone size: -
J gene: TRBJ2-7
D gene: TRBD2
CDR3 DNA: TGTGCCAGCAGTCTGACTAGCCCCAGCGTAGGATACGAGCAGTACTTC
CDR3 protein: CASSLTSPSVGYEQYF

V gene: TRBV5-6
CDR3 length: 14
clone size: -
J gene: TRBJ2-3
D gene: TRBD1
CDR3 DNA: TGTGCCAGCAGCGCCGGGACAGGCTTCAATACGCAGTATTTT
CDR3 protein: CASSAGTGFNTQYF

V gene: TRBV5-6
CDR3 length: 17
clone size: -
J gene: TRBJ2-1
D gene: -
CDR3 DNA: TGTGCCAGCAGCTTGGCCATCAGGGTGGGATCCTACAATGAGCAGTTCTTC
CDR3 protein: CASSLAIRVGSYNEQFF

V gene: TRBV5-4
CDR3 length: 13
clone size: -
J gene: TRBJ1-1
D gene: -
CDR3 DNA: TGTGCCAGCAGCGACCAGGGGAAGGCTGAAGCTTTCTTT
CDR3 protein: CASSDQGKAEAFF

V gene: TRBV14
CDR3 length: 13
clone size: -
J gene: TRBJ1-6
D gene: -
CDR3 DNA: TGTGCCAGCTCGGGCCAGGGATATTCACCCCTCCACTTT
CDR3 protein: CASSGQGYSPLHF

V gene: TRBV6-6
CDR3 length: 15
clone size: -
J gene: TRBJ2-2
D gene: -
CDR3 DNA: TGTGCCAGCAGTTCAAACAGGCTGAACACCGGGGAGCTGTTTTTT
CDR3 protein: CASSSNRLNTGELFF

V gene: TRBV5-6
CDR3 length: 13
clone size: -
J gene: TRBJ2-2
D gene: -
CDR3 DNA: TGTGCCAGCAGGGAGGGATCTACCGGGGAGCTGTTTTTT
CDR3 protein: CASREGSTGELFF

V gene: TRBV3-1/TRBV3-2
CDR3 length: 14
clone size: -
J gene: TRBJ1-2
D gene: TRBD1
CDR3 DNA: TGTGCCAGCAGCCCCGGGACAGGGGGGTATGGCTACACCTTC
CDR3 protein: CASSPGTGGYGYTF

V gene: TRBV20-1
CDR3 length: 13
clone size: -
J gene: TRBJ1-1
D gene: -
CDR3 DNA: TGCAGTGCTAGTTCGGGCGGGGGGACTGAAGCTTTCTTT
CDR3 protein: CSASSGGGTEAFF

V gene: TRBV2
CDR3 length: 15
clone size: -
J gene: TRBJ2-2
D gene: -
CDR3 DNA: TGTGCCAGCAACCTTGACAGTACGAACACCGGGGAGCTGTTTTTT
CDR3 protein: CASNLDSTNTGELFF